This T cell receptor (beta chain) originates from a study of radiation and T cells in renal cell carcinoma. Comments on this clone: Its antigen is unidentified.

Using immunoSEQ multiplex PCR, the repertoire was profiled, and TCRdb retains in-frame clones only, with some absent. This sample has about 77,000 clones, with approximately 82% found just once. This sample's time point: blood 4 weeks post-SBRT, at nephrectomy. Noted treatment: 15 Gy SBRT to primary tumor, nephrectomy 4 weeks later. The tumor was a clear cell renal cell carcinoma. Findings and limits, study-wide: In blood, top tumor clones expanded by 2 weeks, shrinking by 4.

The CDR3 runs to 16 residues. V trimming: 3 bases; J trimming: 5 bases; junction bases outside the gene matches: 10. Germline V gene data show CDR1 as SEHNR and CDR2 as FQNEAQ (reference sequence). The J gene is TRBJ2-5, the V gene TRBV7-9; 9 bases fit TRBD2. This TCR came from a woman between 55 and 75 years old with renal cell carcinoma. The specimen was blood, collected from a patient whose treatment included radiotherapy and nephrectomy. DNA of the CDR3: TGTGCCAGCAGCTTTTGGAATAGCGGGGGACGGGAGACCCAGTACTTC. Protein sequence: CASSFWNSGGRETQYF.